Each of the 7 T cell receptor beta chains below was sequenced from the same sample in a study of blood T cell repertoires in COVID-19. This table comes from immunoSEQ multiplex PCR, and its TCRdb copy is limited to in-frame clones, with some not included. The table shows some 100,000 clones, with about four fifths occurring only once. The sequenced sample consisted of peripheral blood. These TCRs come from a man aged 45-65 years with active or convalescent COVID-19.

This rearrangement joins TRBV25-1 to TRBJ2-1; 10 positions agree with TRBD2. The CDR3 has 16 amino acids. The V and J ends lost 1 base and 2 bases, in that order; junction bases with no gene match: 2. Per germline, CDR1 MGHDK and CDR2 SYGVNS. CDR3: CASSELTSGAYNEQFF. The CDR3 DNA sequence: TGTGCCAGCAGTGAATTAACTAGCGGGGCCTACAATGAGCAGTTCTTC.

The rearrangement links TRBV3-1 (or the pseudogene TRBV3-2) to TRBJ2-7; D possibly corresponds to TRBD1 (6 bases). The length of the CDR3 is 13 residues. Germline V CDR1 and CDR2: LGHDT, YNNKEL (reference sequence). V was cut by 0 bases and J by 6 bases, with 9 bases left in between. The CDR3 region is CASSQDKGGEQYF. In DNA form, the CDR3 reads TGTGCCAGCAGCCAAGATAAAGGGGGCGAGCAGTACTTC.

The chain links TRBV3-1 (or the pseudogene TRBV3-2) to TRBJ1-5, with D possibly TRBD1 on 6 matching bases. Germline-derived CDR1 and CDR2 are LGHDT and YNNKEL (reference sequence). The length of the CDR3 is 15 residues. Trimming cost V 1 base and J 4 bases, with 11 bases left between them. The CDR3 region has the DNA TGTGCCAGCAGCCAAGCTACAGGGAAGAATCAGCCCCAGCATTTT. It specifies CASSQATGKNQPQHF.

The gene calls are TRBV6-5 and TRBJ1-4; TRBD1 is a possible D gene (5 bases). Trimming removed 2 bases at V and 1 base at J, with 8 bases between. The CDR3 runs 15 residues. In germline, CDR1 is MNHEY, CDR2 SVGAGI. CDR3 region: CASSYGGETNEKLFF. The CDR3 bases are TGTGCCAGCAGTTACGGGGGGGAAACTAATGAAAAACTGTTTTTT.

The chain employs TRBV6-4 and TRBJ2-2; D ambiguous. Germline CDR1 and CDR2: MRHNA and SNTAGT. The CDR3 length is 12 residues. Trimming stripped 7 bases from V and 6 bases from J, with 9 bases between. CDR3 sequence (DNA): TGTGCCAGCAAGAACTTTCCCGGGGAGCTGTTTTTT. As protein: CASKNFPGELFF.

This CDR3 is CSVAGGRGLSGNTIYF. CDR3 bases: TGCAGCGTTGCGGGTGGCAGGGGTCTATCTGGAAACACCATATATTTT. The V gene is TRBV29-1, the J gene TRBJ1-3, with D perhaps matching TRBD1 (6 bases). V was shortened by 4 bases and J by 1 base, with 17 bases between the two germline ends. The CDR3 is made up of 16 amino acids. From germline, CDR1 is SQVTM and CDR2 ANQGSEA.

The rearrangement links TRBV7-6 to TRBJ2-3, with TRBD1 as a possible D gene (6 bases). This CDR3 has 16 amino acids. The V end was cut by 0 bases, the J end by 0 bases, with 10 bases between. Per germline, CDR1 SGHVS and CDR2 FNYEAQ. The CDR3 region has the DNA TGTGCCAGCAGCTTAGCGGGGGCTCCTAGCACAGATACGCAGTATTTT. Translation: CASSLAGAPSTDTQYF.